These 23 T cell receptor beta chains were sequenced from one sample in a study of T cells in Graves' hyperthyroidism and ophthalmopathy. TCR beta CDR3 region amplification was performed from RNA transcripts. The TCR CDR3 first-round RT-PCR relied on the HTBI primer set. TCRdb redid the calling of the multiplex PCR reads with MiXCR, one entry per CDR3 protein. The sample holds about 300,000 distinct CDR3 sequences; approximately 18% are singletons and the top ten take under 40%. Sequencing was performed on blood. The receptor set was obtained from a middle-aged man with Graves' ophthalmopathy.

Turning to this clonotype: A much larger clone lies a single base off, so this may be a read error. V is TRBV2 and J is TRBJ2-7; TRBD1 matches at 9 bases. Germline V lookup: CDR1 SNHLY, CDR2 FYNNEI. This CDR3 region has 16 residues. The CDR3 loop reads CASSEPRDRAINEQHF. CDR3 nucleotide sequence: TGTGCCAGCAGTGAACCCCGGGACAGGGCAATTAACGAGCAGCACTTC.

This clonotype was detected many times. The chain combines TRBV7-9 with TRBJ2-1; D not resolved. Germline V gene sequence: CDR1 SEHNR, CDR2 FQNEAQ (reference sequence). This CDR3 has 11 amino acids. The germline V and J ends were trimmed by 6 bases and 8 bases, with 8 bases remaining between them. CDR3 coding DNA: TGTGCCAGCAGTATAGTGGATGAGCAGTTCTTC. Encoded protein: CASSIVDEQFF.

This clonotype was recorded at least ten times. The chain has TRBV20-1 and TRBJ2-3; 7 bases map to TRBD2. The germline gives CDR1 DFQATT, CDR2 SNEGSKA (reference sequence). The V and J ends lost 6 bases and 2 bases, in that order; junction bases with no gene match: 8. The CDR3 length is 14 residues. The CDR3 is CSAPGLAATDTQYF. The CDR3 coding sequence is TGCAGTGCCCCCGGGCTAGCGGCCACAGATACGCAGTATTTT.

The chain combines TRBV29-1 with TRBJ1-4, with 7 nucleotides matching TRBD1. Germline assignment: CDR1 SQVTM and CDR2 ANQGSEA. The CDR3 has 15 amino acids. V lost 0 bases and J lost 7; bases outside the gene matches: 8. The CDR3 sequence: CSVEEGNRGREKLFF. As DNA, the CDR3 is TGCAGCGTTGAAGAAGGGAACAGGGGACGTGAAAAACTGTTTTTT. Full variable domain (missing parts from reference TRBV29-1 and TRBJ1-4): SAVISQKPSRDICQRGTSLTIQCQVDSQVTMMFWYRQQPGQSLTLIATANQGSEATYESGFVIDKFPISRPNLTFSTLTVSNMSPEDSSIYLCSVEEGNRGREKLFFGSGTQLSVL.

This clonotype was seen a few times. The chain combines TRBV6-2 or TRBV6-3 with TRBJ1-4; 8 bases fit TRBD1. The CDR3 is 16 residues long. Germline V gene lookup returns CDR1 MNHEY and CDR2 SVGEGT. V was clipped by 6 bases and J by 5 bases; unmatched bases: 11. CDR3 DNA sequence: TGTGCCAGCAGCCCTGTCCAACCAGGGGGCAATGAAAAACTGTTTTTT. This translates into CASSPVQPGGNEKLFF.

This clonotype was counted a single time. The CDR3 coding sequence is TGTGCCAGCAGCCGGACAGGGGCCTACAACTTTAGCGGGAGGGCCCCACACAATGAGCAGTTCTTC. Residues: CASSRTGAYNFSGRAPHNEQFF. The V and J genes are TRBV5-4 and TRBJ2-1, with 11 nucleotides matching TRBD2. CDR1 is SGHNT and CDR2 is YYREEE in the germline V gene (reference sequence). There are 22 residues in the CDR3. V lost 4 bases to trimming and J lost 5 bases; unmatched junction nucleotides: 26.

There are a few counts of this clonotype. CDR3 DNA: TGTGCCACCAGTCTGGCCGGGACAGGGGAGACCGGGGAGCTGTTTTTT. This translates into CATSLAGTGETGELFF. The chain is built from TRBV24-1 and TRBJ2-2; 10 positions match TRBD1. This CDR3 is 16 amino acids long. Germline CDR1 is KGHDR and CDR2 is SFDVKD. V shed 6 bases and J 5 bases; nucleotides not matched to a gene: 8.

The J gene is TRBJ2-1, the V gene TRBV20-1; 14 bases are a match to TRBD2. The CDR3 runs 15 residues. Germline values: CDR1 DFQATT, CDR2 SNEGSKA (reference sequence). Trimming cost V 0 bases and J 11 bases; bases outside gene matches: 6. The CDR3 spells CSARDGTSGGYKQFF. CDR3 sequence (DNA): TGCAGTGCTAGAGATGGGACTAGCGGGGGATACAAGCAGTTCTTC.

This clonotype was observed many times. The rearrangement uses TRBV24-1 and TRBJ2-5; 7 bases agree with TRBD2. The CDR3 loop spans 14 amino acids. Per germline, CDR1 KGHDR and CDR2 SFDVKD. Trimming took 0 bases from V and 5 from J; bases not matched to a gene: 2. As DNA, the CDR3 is TGTGCCACCAGTGATTTGCACGGGGGGGAGACCCAGTACTTC. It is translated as CATSDLHGGETQYF.

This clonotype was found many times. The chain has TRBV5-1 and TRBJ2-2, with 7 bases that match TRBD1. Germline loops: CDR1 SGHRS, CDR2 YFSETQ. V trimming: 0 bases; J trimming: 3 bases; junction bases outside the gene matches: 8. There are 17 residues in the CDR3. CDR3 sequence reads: CASSLERQGRDTGELFF. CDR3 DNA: TGCGCCAGCAGCTTGGAAAGACAGGGAAGGGACACCGGGGAGCTGTTTTTT.

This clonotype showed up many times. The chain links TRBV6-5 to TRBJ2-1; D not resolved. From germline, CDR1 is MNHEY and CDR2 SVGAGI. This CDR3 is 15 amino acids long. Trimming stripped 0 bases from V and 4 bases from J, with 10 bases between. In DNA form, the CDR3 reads TGTGCCAGCAGTTACTCTTCTTCCGGGTACAATGAGCAGTTCTTC. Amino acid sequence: CASSYSSSGYNEQFF.

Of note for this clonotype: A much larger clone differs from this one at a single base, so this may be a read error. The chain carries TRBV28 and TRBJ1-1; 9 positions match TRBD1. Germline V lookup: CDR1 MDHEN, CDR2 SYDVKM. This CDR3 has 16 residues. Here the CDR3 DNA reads TGTGCCATCAGTTCGGAAGGACAGGGGTTTCACACTGAAGCTTTCTTT. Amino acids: CAISSEGQGFHTEAFF.

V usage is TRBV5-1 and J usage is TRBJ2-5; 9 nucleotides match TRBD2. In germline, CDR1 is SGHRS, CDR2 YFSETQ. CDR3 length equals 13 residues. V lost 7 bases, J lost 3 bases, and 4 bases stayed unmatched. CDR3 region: CASSPSGEETQYF. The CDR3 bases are TGCGCCAGCTCGCCTAGCGGGGAAGAGACCCAGTACTTC. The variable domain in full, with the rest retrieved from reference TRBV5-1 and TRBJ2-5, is KAGVTQTPRYLIKTRGQQVTLSCSPISGHRSVSWYQQTPGQGLQFLFEYFSETQRNKGNFPGRFSGRQFSNSRSEMNVSTLELGDSALYLCASSPSGEETQYFGPGTRLLVL.

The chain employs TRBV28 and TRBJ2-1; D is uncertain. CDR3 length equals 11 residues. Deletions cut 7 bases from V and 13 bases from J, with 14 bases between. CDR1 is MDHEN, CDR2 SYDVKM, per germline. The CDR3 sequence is CASNLGRGQFF. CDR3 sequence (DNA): TGTGCCAGCAACCTGGGCAGAGGACAGTTCTTC.

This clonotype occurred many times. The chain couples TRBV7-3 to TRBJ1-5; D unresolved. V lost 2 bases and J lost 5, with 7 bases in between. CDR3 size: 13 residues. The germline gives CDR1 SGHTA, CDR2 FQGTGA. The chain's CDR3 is CASSLGQDQPQHF. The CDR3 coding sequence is TGTGCCAGCAGCTTAGGGCAAGATCAGCCCCAGCATTTT.

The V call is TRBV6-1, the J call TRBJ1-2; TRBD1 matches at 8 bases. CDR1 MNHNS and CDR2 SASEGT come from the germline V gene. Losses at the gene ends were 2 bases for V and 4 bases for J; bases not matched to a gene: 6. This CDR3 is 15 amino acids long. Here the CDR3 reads CASSELRTGIYGYTF. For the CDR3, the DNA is TGTGCCAGCAGTGAACTAAGGACAGGGATCTATGGCTACACCTTC.

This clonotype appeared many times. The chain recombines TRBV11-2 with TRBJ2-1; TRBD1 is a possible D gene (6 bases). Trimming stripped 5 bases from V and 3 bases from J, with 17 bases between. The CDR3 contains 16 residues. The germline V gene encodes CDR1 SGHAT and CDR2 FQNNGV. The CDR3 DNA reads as TGTGCCAGCAGCCCCACCTGGGGGACACTCTACAATGAGCAGTTCTTC. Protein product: CASSPTWGTLYNEQFF.

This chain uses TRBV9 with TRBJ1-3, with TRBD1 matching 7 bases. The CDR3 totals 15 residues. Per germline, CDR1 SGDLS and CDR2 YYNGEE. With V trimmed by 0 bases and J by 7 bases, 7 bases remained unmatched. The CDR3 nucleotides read TGTGCCAGCAGCGTAGCCCAGGGGGTTGAGAACACCATATATTTT. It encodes CASSVAQGVENTIYF. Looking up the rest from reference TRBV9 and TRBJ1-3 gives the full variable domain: DSGVTQTPKHLITATGQRVTLRCSPRSGDLSVYWYQQSLDQGLQFLIQYYNGEERAKGNILERFSAQQFPDLHSELNLSSLELGDSALYFCASSVAQGVENTIYFGEGSWLTVV.

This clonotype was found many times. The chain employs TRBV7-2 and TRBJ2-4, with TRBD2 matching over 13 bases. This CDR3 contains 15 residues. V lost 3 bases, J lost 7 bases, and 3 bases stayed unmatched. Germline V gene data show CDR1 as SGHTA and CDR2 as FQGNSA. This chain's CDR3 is CASSFVTSGRNIQYF. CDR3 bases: TGTGCCAGCAGCTTCGTGACTAGCGGGAGGAACATTCAGTACTTC.

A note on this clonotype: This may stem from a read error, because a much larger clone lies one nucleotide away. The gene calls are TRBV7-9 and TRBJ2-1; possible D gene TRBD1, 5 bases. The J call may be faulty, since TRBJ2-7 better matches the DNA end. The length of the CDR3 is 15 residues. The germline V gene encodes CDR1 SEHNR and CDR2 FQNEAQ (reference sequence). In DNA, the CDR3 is TGTGCCAGCAGCTTACCAGGGATGCTAGGTAATGAGCAGTACTTC. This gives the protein CASSLPGMLGNEQYF.

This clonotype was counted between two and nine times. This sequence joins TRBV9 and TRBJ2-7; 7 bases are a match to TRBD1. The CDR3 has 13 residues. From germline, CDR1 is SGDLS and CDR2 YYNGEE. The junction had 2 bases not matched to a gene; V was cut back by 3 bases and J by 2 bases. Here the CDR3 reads CASSAQGAYEQYF. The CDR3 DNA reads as TGTGCCAGCAGCGCCCAGGGGGCCTACGAGCAGTACTTC.

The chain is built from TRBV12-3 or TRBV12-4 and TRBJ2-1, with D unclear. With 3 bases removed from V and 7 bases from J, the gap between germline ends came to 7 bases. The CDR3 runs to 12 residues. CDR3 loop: CASSFSGNEQFF. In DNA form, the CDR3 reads TGTGCCAGCAGTTTTAGTGGGAATGAGCAGTTCTTC.

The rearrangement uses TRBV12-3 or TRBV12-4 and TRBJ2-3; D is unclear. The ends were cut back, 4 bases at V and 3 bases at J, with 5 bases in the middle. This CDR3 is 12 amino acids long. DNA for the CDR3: TGTGCCAGCAGTTCCCGGACAGATACGCAGTATTTT. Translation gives CASSSRTDTQYF.